These 29 T cell receptor beta chains originate from one sample sequenced in a study of blood T cells in healthy people across ages. Primers used in a second PCR of roughly 6 to 11 cycles were a sample-barcoded 5' primer and a J-beta primer mix. TCRdb ran MiXCR on the 5' RACE reads and lists one entry per CDR3 protein. The sample has about 1.7 million distinct CDR3 sequences, roughly 30% seen once. Sequencing was performed on blood. These receptors originate from a woman in her 30s in good health.

J is TRBJ1-2 and V is TRBV3-1, with TRBD1 identical over 8 bases. J lost 4 bases, V lost 3 bases, and 10 bases had no gene match. Per the germline V gene, CDR1 is LGHDT and CDR2 is YNNKEL (reference sequence). The CDR3 totals 16 residues. In nucleotides, the CDR3 is TGTGCCAGCAGCCAGGACCGGACAGGGCCCTTCTATGGCTACACCTTC. Its protein is CASSQDRTGPFYGYTF.

This clonotype was detected only a few times. The rearrangement uses TRBV5-1 and TRBJ2-1; TRBD2 matches at 7 bases. The CDR3 sequence is 13 residues long. V gave up 4 bases and J gave up 6 bases; unmatched junction bases: 4. The germline V gene encodes CDR1 SGHRS and CDR2 YFSETQ. Here the CDR3 DNA reads TGCGCCAGCAGCGGGGGAGGGCCCAATGAGCAGTTCTTC. Protein product: CASSGGGPNEQFF.

This clonotype came up a few times. The chain carries TRBV6-1 and TRBJ2-1, with D unclear. V was cut by 2 bases and J by 4 bases, with 6 bases left in between. The CDR3 runs to 13 residues. Germline V gives CDR1 MNHNS, CDR2 SASEGT. The CDR3 bases are TGTGCCAGCAGTGAAATTTGGTACAATGAGCAGTTCTTC. Its protein is CASSEIWYNEQFF.

J is TRBJ2-6 and V is TRBV5-1; the D gene is possibly TRBD1 (6 bases). The germline V gene encodes CDR1 SGHRS and CDR2 YFSETQ. The V and J ends lost 2 bases and 9 bases respectively, with 15 bases between them. This CDR3 spans 15 amino acids. CDR3 nucleotides: TGCGCCAGCAGCTTCGACGGGAACAGGGTCAACGTCCTGACTTTC. This encodes CASSFDGNRVNVLTF.

This clonotype was counted a few times. The chain carries TRBV28 and TRBJ2-3; possibly TRBD1 for D (5 bases). The CDR3 runs 14 residues. The V gene's germline CDR1 is MDHEN and CDR2 SYDVKM. The V and J ends lost 7 bases and 4 bases respectively, with 15 bases between them. The CDR3 DNA sequence: TGTGCCAGCATCGGTCAGGGCCCTCCAGATACGCAGTATTTT. It specifies CASIGQGPPDTQYF.

This clonotype has only a few counts. V gene TRBV12-3 or TRBV12-4 combines with J gene TRBJ2-3, with D possibly TRBD2 on 6 matching bases. The V end lost 2 bases, the J end lost 5 bases, and 11 bases lay between the germline ends. The CDR3 runs to 14 residues. In nucleotides, the CDR3 is TGTGCCAGCAGTTTATCCGGGAGCGGAGATACGCAGTATTTT. The encoded protein is CASSLSGSGDTQYF.

In this sample, this clonotype turned up a few times. The rearrangement links TRBV20-1 to TRBJ1-2; 8 bases match TRBD1. After removal of 6 bases from V and 8 bases from J, the junction contained 11 bases not matched to a gene. CDR1 and CDR2 from the germline V gene are DFQATT and SNEGSKA (reference sequence). The CDR3 is made up of 13 amino acids. CDR3: CSATRTGRGGYTF. CDR3 coding DNA: TGCAGTGCCACAAGGACAGGGCGAGGCGGCTACACCTTC.

The chain is built from TRBV7-3 and TRBJ2-2; 10 bases are a match to TRBD2. The CDR3 covers 14 residues. The V gene's germline CDR1 is SGHTA and CDR2 FQGTGA. J gave up 5 bases and V 3 bases, and 0 bases lay outside the gene matches. CDR3 nucleotide sequence: TGTGCCAGCAGCTTTAGCGGGGGGACCGGGGAGCTGTTTTTT. Translating gives CASSFSGGTGELFF.

The chain employs TRBV3-1 and TRBJ2-3; D ambiguous. V was pared by 1 base and J by 3 bases, with 14 bases between. Germline V gene data show CDR1 as LGHDT and CDR2 as YNNKEL (reference sequence). The CDR3 is 16 amino acids. The chain's CDR3 is CASSQAAAFGTDTQYF. The CDR3 bases are TGTGCCAGCAGCCAAGCGGCCGCCTTTGGGACAGATACGCAGTATTTT.

This clonotype was counted only a few times. The junction departs from germline at one end; a sequencing error may be responsible. The J gene is TRBJ2-5, the V gene TRBV12-3 or TRBV12-4; D not resolved. There are 13 residues in the CDR3. The CDR3 region has the DNA TGTGTCAGCAGCTCCGGCCGCCTAGAGACCCAGTACTTC. It is translated as CVSSSGRLETQYF.

This chain uses TRBV5-1 with TRBJ2-5, with 9 bases identical to TRBD1. Germline V CDR1 and CDR2: SGHRS, YFSETQ. The CDR3 has 14 amino acids. The V segment lost 5 bases and the J segment 11 bases; nucleotides outside the gene matches: 13. CDR3 amino acids: CASRQPPGQGEQYF. The CDR3 region has the DNA TGCGCCAGCAGGCAACCCCCGGGACAGGGAGAGCAGTACTTC.

V usage is TRBV28 and J usage is TRBJ2-7, with D uncertain. The CDR3 has 13 residues. The V end was cut by 4 bases, the J end by 1 base, with 8 bases between. CDR1 MDHEN and CDR2 SYDVKM come from the germline V gene. This CDR3 is CASSWQSSYEQYF. CDR3 sequence (DNA): TGTGCCAGCAGTTGGCAGTCGTCCTACGAGCAGTACTTC.

As to this clonotype: A much bigger clone sits one base away, suggesting this may be a read error. The chain employs TRBV15 and TRBJ2-5, with TRBD2 matching 8 bases. The J call may be wrong; the DNA end is better matched by TRBJ2-1. The CDR3 is made up of 17 amino acids. In germline, CDR1 is LNHNV, CDR2 YYDKDF (reference sequence). The DNA of the CDR3 is TGTGCCACCAGCAGAGATTGGAGCGGGGGAACCCAAGAGACCCAGTTCTTC. Translating it yields CATSRDWSGGTQETQFF.

About this clonotype: This could be a read error, since a much larger clone is one nucleotide away. The chain recombines TRBV5-6 with TRBJ2-5; a possible D gene is TRBD1 (6 bases). The CDR3 runs 15 residues. Trimming took 1 base from V and 5 from J, leaving 15 bases between them. Germline V gives CDR1 SGHDT, CDR2 YYEEEE. CDR3 nucleotides: TGTGCCAGCAGCTTGACCCTAAGGGGGTGGGAGACCCAGTACTTC. Its protein product is CASSLTLRGWETQYF.

On this clonotype itself: The junction differs from germline at one of its ends, possibly a read error. The chain uses TRBV12-3 or TRBV12-4 and TRBJ1-2; 10 bases are shared with TRBD1. The CDR3 is made up of 14 amino acids. As DNA, the CDR3 is TGTACCAGCAGTTGGGACAGGGGATCGAGGGGCTACACCTTC. Protein sequence: CTSSWDRGSRGYTF.

In the case of this clonotype: The junction does not match germline at one end; this may be a read error. The V and J genes are TRBV5-1 and TRBJ2-1; D ambiguous. The germline CDR1 and CDR2 sequences are SGHRS and YFSETQ. The CDR3 is 14 residues long. CDR3 sequence reads: CASSLGMSSNEQFF. The CDR3 region has the DNA TGCGCCAGCAGCTTGGGGATGTCCTCCAATGAGCAGTTCTTC.

This clonotype was counted ten times or more. This chain uses TRBV29-1 with TRBJ2-1; 8 bases fit TRBD1. Trimming cost V 7 bases and J 5 bases; bases outside gene matches: 7. The germline V gene has CDR1 SQVTM and CDR2 ANQGSEA. The CDR3 runs to 13 residues. CDR3 coding DNA: TGCAGCGGCTGGACAGGGACGGACAATGAGCAGTTCTTC. Translation: CSGWTGTDNEQFF.

The genes are TRBV7-9 and TRBJ2-1; perhaps TRBD1 as D (6 bases). The CDR3 is 13 amino acids. With 1 base removed from V and 10 bases from J, the gap between germline ends came to 11 bases. Germline CDR1 SEHNR, CDR2 FQNEAQ (reference sequence). CDR3 loop: CASSLGNRDEQFF. DNA of the CDR3: TGTGCCAGCAGCTTAGGTAACAGGGACGAGCAGTTCTTC.

The rearrangement joins TRBV7-2 to TRBJ1-2; 10 bases align to TRBD1. V was clipped by 5 bases and J by 8 bases; unmatched bases: 11. Per germline, CDR1 SGHTA and CDR2 FQGNSA. This CDR3 is built from 15 residues. CDR3 DNA: TGTGCCAGCAGCACTACCCGGGACAGGGGAGAGGGCTACACCTTC. Translating gives CASSTTRDRGEGYTF.

This clonotype was observed many times. The rearrangement joins TRBV5-1 to TRBJ1-2; D is perhaps TRBD1 (5 bases). The V end was cut by 3 bases, the J end by 3 bases, with 12 bases between. This CDR3 is 14 amino acids long. Germline V gene data show CDR1 as SGHRS and CDR2 as YFSETQ. CDR3: CASSSTVTDYGYTF. CDR3 bases: TGCGCCAGCAGCTCGACAGTCACGGACTATGGCTACACCTTC. Drawing the rest from reference TRBV5-1 and TRBJ1-2, the complete variable domain is KAGVTQTPRYLIKTRGQQVTLSCSPISGHRSVSWYQQTPGQGLQFLFEYFSETQRNKGNFPGRFSGRQFSNSRSEMNVSTLELGDSALYLCASSSTVTDYGYTFGSGTRLTVV.

Points on this clonotype: Its ends do not fully match the called genes, so a read error is possible. The rearrangement joins TRBV9 to TRBJ2-5, with 13 bases matching TRBD2. The CDR3 loop spans 18 amino acids. Germline V gives CDR1 SGDLS, CDR2 YYNGEE. CDR3 protein: CTSSVGLAGEPGEETQYF. The DNA for the CDR3 is TGTACCAGCAGCGTAGGACTAGCGGGGGAGCCGGGGGAGGAGACCCAGTACTTC. Full variable domain (missing parts from reference TRBV9 and TRBJ2-5): DSGVTQTPKHLITATGQRVTLRCSPRSGDLSVYWYQQSLDQGLQFLIQYYNGEERAKGNILERFSAQQFPDLHSELNLSSLELGDSALYFCTSSVGLAGEPGEETQYFGPGTRLLVL.

This clonotype was picked up a small number of times. For the CDR3, the DNA is TGTGCCACCAGTGGCAGCGCTGAGAGCACAGATACGCAGTATTTT. Amino acids: CATSGSAESTDTQYF. The chain employs TRBV24-1 and TRBJ2-3; D not resolved. CDR3 size: 15 residues. Germline V gene data show CDR1 as KGHDR and CDR2 as SFDVKD. V shed 5 bases and J shed 0 bases, with 11 bases lying between them.

The chain has TRBV21-1 and TRBJ2-2; no check of the table's D call, TRBD1, against the DNA was made. TRBV21-1 is shown as a pseudogene. The CDR3 has 16 amino acids. The CDR3 DNA is TGTGCCAGCAGCAGTTGCCTTTCCCTGTACACCGGGGAGCTGTTTTTT. Translation: CASSSCLSLYTGELFF.

Ten or more counts support this clonotype. The V and J genes are TRBV7-9 and TRBJ2-7; D is undetermined. The CDR3 totals 11 residues. CDR1 is SEHNR and CDR2 is FQNEAQ in the germline V gene (reference sequence). V lost 5 bases, J lost 7 bases, and 9 bases lay in between. DNA for the CDR3: TGTGCCAGCAGCCCTCAGGTGGAGCAGTACTTC. Amino acids: CASSPQVEQYF.

As regards this clonotype: A clone one base away is much larger, so this may be a read error. The V and J genes are TRBV20-1 and TRBJ2-6; D is possibly TRBD1 or TRBD2 (6 bases each). This CDR3 comprises 14 residues. Per the germline V gene, CDR1 is DFQATT and CDR2 is SNEGSKA (reference sequence). CDR3 sequence reads: CSAQTGAGATVLTF. The CDR3 region has the DNA TGCAGTGCTCAAACGGGGGCTGGGGCCACCGTCCTGACTTTC.

This clonotype showed up just a few times. The CDR3 protein is CASSLSVGPPQHF. The CDR3 coding sequence is TGTGCCAGCAGTTTATCCGTGGGGCCCCCCCAGCATTTT. The chain has TRBV28 and TRBJ1-5; TRBD1 is a possible D gene (5 bases). Germline V gene sequence: CDR1 MDHEN, CDR2 SYDVKM. This CDR3 spans 13 amino acids. Trimming shortened V by 1 base and J by 10 bases, and 11 bases separated the two germline ends.

Many counts were recorded for this clonotype. V is TRBV2 and J is TRBJ1-5, with D uncertain. CDR3 length: 13 residues. Germline loops: CDR1 SNHLY, CDR2 FYNNEI. V shed 4 bases and J shed 3 bases, with 7 bases lying between them. CDR3 DNA sequence: TGTGCCAGCAGTGCCACTCACAATCAGCCCCAGCATTTT. Amino acid sequence: CASSATHNQPQHF.

This clonotype was picked up many times. The CDR3 DNA follows: TGTGCCAGCAGGTCGACAGAGTCCTCTTATAATTCACCCCTCCACTTT. Translating it yields CASRSTESSYNSPLHF. The chain couples TRBV11-2 to TRBJ1-6, with a tentative D call TRBD1 (5 bases). The CDR3 covers 16 residues. Trimming shortened V by 6 bases and J by 4 bases, and 16 bases separated the two germline ends. Looked up from germline, CDR1 is SGHAT and CDR2 is FQNNGV.

The chain recombines TRBV6-6 with TRBJ2-5; possibly TRBD2 for D (6 bases). Looked up from germline, CDR1 is MNHNY and CDR2 is SVGAGI (reference sequence). The ends were cut back, 2 bases at V and 2 bases at J, with 15 bases in the middle. The CDR3 totals 16 residues. The CDR3 coding sequence is TGTGCCAGCAGTTACCGGGGGAGTCGCGGACAAGAGACCCAGTACTTC. Amino acid sequence: CASSYRGSRGQETQYF.